What follows describes a single T cell receptor beta chain. Its antigen remains unknown. TCRdb processed the 5' RACE reads anew with MiXCR; each CDR3 protein has one entry. The repertoire holds roughly 480,000 distinct CDR3 sequences, roughly 26% seen once, with around 3% in the top ten. The data originate from a study of identical twins. Study results and limitations: Sharing of beta out-of-frame sequences by twins showed a weaker excess.

Trimming removed 0 bases from V and 8 bases from J; junction bases left unmatched: 10. Germline loops: CDR1 SGHAT, CDR2 FQNNGV. The CDR3 spans 18 residues. This sample was shared with a second study, whose subject was T cells expressing NK-cell markers.

The receptor was derived from a woman aged 18 to 35 in good health. This chain connects TRBV11-2 to TRBJ2-1; 13 nucleotides align to TRBD2. Sequencing was carried out using CD4+ T cells sorted from blood. The CDR3 loop is CASSLDPGLAGEGDEQFF. CDR3 sequence (DNA): TGTGCCAGCAGCTTAGATCCAGGACTAGCGGGAGAGGGTGATGAGCAGTTCTTC.